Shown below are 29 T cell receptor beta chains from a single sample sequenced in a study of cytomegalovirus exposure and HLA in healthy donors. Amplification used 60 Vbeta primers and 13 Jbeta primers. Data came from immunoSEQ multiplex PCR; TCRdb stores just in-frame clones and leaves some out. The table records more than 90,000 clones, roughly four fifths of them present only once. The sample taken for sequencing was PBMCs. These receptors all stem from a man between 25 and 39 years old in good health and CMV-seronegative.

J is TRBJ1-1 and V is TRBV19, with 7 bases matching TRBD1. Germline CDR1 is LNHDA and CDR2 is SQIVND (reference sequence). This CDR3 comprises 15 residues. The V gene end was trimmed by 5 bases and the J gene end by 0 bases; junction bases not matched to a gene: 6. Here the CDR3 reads CASSPRQGVNTEAFF. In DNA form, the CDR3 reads TGTGCCAGTAGTCCCCGCCAGGGGGTGAACACTGAAGCTTTCTTT.

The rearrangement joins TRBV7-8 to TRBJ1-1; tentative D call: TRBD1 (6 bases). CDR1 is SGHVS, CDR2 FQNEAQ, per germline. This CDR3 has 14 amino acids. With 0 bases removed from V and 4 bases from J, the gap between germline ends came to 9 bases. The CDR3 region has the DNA TGTGCCAGCAGCTTAGCGGGGGGGCTCACTGAAGCTTTCTTT. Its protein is CASSLAGGLTEAFF.

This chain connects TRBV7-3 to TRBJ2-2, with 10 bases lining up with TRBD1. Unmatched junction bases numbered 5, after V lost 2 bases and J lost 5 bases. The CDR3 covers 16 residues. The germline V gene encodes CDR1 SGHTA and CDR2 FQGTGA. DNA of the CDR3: TGTGCCAGCAGCTTACTCGGGACAGGGGCGACCGGGGAGCTGTTTTTT. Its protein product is CASSLLGTGATGELFF.

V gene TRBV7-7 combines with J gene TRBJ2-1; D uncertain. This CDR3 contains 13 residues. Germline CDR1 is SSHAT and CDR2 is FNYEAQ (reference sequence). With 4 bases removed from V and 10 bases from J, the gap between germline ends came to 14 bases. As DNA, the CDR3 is TGTGCCAGCAGCTCAAATCCTAGTTACGAGCAGTTCTTC. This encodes CASSSNPSYEQFF.

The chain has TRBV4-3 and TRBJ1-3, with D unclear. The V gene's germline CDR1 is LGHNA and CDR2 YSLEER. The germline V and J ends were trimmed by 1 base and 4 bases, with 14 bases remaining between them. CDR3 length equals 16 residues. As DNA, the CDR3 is TGCGCCAGCAGCCAAGGCCCGACGGGTGTCGGAAACACCATATATTTT. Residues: CASSQGPTGVGNTIYF.

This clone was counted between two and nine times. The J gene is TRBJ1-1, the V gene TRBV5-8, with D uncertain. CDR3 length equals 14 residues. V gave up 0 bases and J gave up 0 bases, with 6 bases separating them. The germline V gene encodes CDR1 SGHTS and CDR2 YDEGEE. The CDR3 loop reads CASSLVSVNTEAFF. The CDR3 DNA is TGTGCCAGCAGCTTGGTTTCAGTGAACACTGAAGCTTTCTTT.

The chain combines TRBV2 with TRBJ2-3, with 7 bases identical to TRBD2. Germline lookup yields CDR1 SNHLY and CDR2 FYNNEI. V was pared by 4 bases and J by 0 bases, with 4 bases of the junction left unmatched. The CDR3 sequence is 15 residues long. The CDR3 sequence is CASSVGGTSTDTQYF. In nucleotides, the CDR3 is TGTGCCAGCAGTGTCGGGGGGACTAGCACAGATACGCAGTATTTT.

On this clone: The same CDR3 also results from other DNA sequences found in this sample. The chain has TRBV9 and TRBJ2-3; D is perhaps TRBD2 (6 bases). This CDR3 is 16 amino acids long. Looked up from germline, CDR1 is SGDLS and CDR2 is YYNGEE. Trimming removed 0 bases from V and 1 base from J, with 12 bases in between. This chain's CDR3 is CASSVGRGAGTDTQYF. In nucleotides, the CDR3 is TGTGCCAGCAGCGTAGGGAGGGGCGCCGGCACAGATACGCAGTATTTT.

The CDR3 protein is CASSLEGSGEKLFF. DNA for the CDR3: TGCGCCAGCAGCTTGGAAGGGAGTGGGGAAAAACTGTTTTTT. This rearrangement joins TRBV5-1 to TRBJ1-4; D gene uncertain. Germline CDR1 reads SGHRS; CDR2 reads YFSETQ. CDR3 size: 14 residues. With 0 bases removed from V and 8 bases from J, the gap between germline ends came to 11 bases.

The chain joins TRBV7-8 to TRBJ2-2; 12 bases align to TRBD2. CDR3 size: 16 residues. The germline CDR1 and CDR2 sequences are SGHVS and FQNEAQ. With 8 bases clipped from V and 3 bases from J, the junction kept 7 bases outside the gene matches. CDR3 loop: CASVLAGGPYTGELFF. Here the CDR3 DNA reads TGTGCCAGCGTCCTAGCGGGAGGGCCGTACACCGGGGAGCTGTTTTTT.

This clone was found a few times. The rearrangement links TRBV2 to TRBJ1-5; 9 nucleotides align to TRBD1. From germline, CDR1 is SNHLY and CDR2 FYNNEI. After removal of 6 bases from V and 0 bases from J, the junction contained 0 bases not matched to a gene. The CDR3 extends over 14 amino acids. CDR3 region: CASRDRGSNQPQHF. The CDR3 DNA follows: TGTGCCAGCAGGGACAGGGGTAGCAATCAGCCCCAGCATTTT. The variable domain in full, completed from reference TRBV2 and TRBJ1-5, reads EPEVTQTPSHQVTQMGQEVILRCVPISNHLYFYWYRQILGQKVEFLVSFYNNEISEKSEIFDDQFSVERPDGSNFTLKIRSTKLEDSAMYFCASRDRGSNQPQHFGDGTRLSIL.

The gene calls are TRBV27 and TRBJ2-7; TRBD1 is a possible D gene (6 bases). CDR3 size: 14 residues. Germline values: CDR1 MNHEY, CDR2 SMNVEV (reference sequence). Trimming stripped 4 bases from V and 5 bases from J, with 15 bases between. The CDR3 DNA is TGTGCCAGCAGTTCAAACCACAGGGACCACGAGCAGTACGTC. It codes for CASSSNHRDHEQYV.

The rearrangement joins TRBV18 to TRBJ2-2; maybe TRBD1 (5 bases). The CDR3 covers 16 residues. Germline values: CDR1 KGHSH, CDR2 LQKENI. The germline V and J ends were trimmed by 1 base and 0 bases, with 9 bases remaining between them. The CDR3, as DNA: TGTGCCAGCTCACCACAGGGGTCCTCGAACACCGGGGAGCTGTTTTTT. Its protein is CASSPQGSSNTGELFF.

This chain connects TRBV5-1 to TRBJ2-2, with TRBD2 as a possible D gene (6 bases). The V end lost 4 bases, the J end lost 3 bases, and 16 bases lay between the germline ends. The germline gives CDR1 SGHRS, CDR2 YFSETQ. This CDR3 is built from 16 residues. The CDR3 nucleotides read TGCGCCAGCAGCATCCAGGACTATCAGGACACCGGGGAGCTGTTTTTT. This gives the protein CASSIQDYQDTGELFF.

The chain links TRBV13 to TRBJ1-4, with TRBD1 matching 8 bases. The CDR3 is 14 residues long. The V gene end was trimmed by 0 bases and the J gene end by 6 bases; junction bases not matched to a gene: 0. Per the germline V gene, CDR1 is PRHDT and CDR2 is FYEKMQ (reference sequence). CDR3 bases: TGTGCCAGCAGCTTAGGGACAGGGGATGAAAAACTGTTTTTT. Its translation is CASSLGTGDEKLFF. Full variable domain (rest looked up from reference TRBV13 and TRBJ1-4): AAGVIQSPRHLIKEKRETATLKCYPIPRHDTVYWYQQGPGQDPQFLISFYEKMQSDKGSIPDRFSAQQFSDYHSELNMSSLELGDSALYFCASSLGTGDEKLFFGSGTQLSVL.

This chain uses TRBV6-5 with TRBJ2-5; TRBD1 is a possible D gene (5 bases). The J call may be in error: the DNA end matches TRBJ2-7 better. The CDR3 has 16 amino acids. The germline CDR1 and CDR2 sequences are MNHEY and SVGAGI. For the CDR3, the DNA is TGTGCCAGCAGTTACCGAATTACAGGTTCGTCCTACGAGCAGTACTTC. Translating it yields CASSYRITGSSYEQYF.

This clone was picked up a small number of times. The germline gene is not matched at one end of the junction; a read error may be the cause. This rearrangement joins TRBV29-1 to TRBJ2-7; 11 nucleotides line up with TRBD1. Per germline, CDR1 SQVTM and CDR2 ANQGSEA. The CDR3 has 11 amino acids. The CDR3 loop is CSVREDRGLNF. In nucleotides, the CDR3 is TGCAGCGTTCGGGAGGACAGGGGGCTGAACTTC.

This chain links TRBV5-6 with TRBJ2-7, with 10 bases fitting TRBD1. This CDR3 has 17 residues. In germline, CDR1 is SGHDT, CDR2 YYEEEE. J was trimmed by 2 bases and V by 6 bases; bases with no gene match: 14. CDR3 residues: CASTQRSGQGIPYEQYV. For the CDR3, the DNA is TGTGCCAGCACCCAACGCTCGGGACAGGGGATCCCCTACGAGCAGTACGTC.

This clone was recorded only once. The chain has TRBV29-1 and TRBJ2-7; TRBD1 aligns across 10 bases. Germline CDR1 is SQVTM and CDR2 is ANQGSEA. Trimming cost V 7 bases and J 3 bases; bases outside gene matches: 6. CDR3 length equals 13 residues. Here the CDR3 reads CSASRDRGYEQYF. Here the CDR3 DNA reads TGCAGCGCATCAAGGGACAGGGGCTACGAGCAGTACTTC.

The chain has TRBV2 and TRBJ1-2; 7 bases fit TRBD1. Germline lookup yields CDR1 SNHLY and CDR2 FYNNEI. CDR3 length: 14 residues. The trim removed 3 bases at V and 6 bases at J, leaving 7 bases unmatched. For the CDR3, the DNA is TGTGCCAGCAGTGAGGGACAGAAAATAGATGGCTACACCTTC. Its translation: CASSEGQKIDGYTF.

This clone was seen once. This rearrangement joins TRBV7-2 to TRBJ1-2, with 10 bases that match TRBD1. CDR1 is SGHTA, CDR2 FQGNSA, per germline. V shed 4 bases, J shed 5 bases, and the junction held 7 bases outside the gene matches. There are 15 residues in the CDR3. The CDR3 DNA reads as TGTGCCAGCAGCTCAGGGACAGGGGACCGTTATGGCTACACCTTC. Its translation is CASSSGTGDRYGYTF.

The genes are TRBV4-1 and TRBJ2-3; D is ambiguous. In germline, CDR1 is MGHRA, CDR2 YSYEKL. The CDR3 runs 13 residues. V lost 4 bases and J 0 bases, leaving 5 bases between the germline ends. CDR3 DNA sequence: TGCGCCAGCAGCCTCCCGAGCACAGATACGCAGTATTTT. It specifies CASSLPSTDTQYF.

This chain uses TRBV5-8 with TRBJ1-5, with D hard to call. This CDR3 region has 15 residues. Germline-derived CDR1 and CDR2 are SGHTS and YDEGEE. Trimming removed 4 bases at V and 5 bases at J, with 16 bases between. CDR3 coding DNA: TGTGCCAGCAGCACAGCAGGAGTAGCGGATCAGCCCCAGCATTTT. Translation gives CASSTAGVADQPQHF. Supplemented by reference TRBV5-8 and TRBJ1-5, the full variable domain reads EAGVTQSPTHLIKTRGQQATLRCSPISGHTSVYWYQQALGLGLQFLLWYDEGEERNRGNFPPRFSGRQFPNYSSELNVNALELEDSALYLCASSTAGVADQPQHFGDGTRLSIL.

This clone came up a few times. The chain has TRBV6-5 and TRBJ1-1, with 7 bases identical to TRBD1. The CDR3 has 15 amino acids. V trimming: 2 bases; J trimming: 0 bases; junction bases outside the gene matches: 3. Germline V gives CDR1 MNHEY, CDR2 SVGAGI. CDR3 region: CASSYDRVMNTEAFF. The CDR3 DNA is TGTGCCAGCAGTTACGACAGGGTCATGAACACTGAAGCTTTCTTT.

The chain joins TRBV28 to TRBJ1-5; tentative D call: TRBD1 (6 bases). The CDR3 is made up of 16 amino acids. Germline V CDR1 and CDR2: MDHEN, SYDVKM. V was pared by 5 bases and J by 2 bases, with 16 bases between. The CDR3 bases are TGTGCCAGCAGTCCAAAGAGGGGGACGGGCAATCAGCCCCAGCATTTT. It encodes CASSPKRGTGNQPQHF.

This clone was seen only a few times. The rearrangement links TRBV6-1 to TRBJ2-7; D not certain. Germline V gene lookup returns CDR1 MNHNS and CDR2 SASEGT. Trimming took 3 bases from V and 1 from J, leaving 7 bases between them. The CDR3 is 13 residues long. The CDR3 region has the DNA TGTGCCAGCAGTGATGGGCGATCCTACGAGCAGTACTTC. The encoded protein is CASSDGRSYEQYF.

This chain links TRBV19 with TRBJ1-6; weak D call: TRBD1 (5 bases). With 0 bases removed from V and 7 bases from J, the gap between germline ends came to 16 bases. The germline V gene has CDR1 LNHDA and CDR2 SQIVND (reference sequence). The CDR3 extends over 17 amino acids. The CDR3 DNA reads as TGTGCCAGTAGTATAGATCTCCGGGGGACGGCAAATTCACCCCTCCACTTT. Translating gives CASSIDLRGTANSPLHF.

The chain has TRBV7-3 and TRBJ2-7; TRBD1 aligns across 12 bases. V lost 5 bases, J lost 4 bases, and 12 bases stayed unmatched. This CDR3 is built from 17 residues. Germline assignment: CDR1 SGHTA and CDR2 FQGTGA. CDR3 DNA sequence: TGTGCCAGCAGCGTTCTAACCGGGACAGGGGGCAGGTACGAGCAGTACTTC. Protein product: CASSVLTGTGGRYEQYF.

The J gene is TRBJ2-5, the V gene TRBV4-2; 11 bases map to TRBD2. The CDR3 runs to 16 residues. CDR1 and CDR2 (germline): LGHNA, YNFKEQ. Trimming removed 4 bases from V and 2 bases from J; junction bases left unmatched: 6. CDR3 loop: CASSLIAGGGQETQYF. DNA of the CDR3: TGTGCCAGCAGCCTGATAGCGGGGGGGGGACAAGAGACCCAGTACTTC.